A single TCR beta chain is shown here with its context. This clonotype was found a few times. The antigen it recognizes is unknown. Just one base apart from a much larger clone, this may be a read error. This sample was included in a study of read filtering for tumor transcriptome and immune sequencing (dated by TCRdb to 2018 to 2021). With respect to the entire study: Of the patients in the cohort, about 17 were male and 14 were female, and their mean age was approximately 70 years, with a range of roughly 45 to 90. The study compared TCR repertoires from targeted immune repertoire sequencing and bulk whole-transcriptome sequencing run on the same bone marrow samples. Whole-transcriptome libraries were prepared with the TruSeq RNA Access Library Prep Kit after DNase treatment. One of the main goals was to work out a read-filtering strategy for immune repertoire data, in particular whether clonotypes backed by only a single read should be removed. TCR-region mapped reads per sample ranged from about 3.5 to 11 million with IR-seq versus only about 80 to 1,300 with RNA-seq. Under revised international staging, 8 patients fell into R-ISS I, 15 to 20 into R-ISS II and 7 into R-ISS III. Here is what the overall study found, with its caveats: Single-read clonotypes made up about 80% of clonotypes but only approximately 3.2% of total reads in IR-seq, compared with just under 75% of clonotypes and roughly 49% of reads in RNA-seq. IR-seq captured clonotypes at much higher depth and more reliably than RNA-seq, and smaller IR-seq throughput sufficed to identify most shared clonotypes. The sorted CD138-negative fraction was not purified T cells but a mixed bone marrow immune population. The correlation between IR-seq and RNA-seq shared clonotype proportions rose when single-read clonotypes were removed.

TCR libraries were constructed from roughly 400 ng RNA using the Immunoverse kit, and molecular barcoded adaptors covering alpha/delta and beta/gamma chains were employed. TCR library preparation was performed with the same RNA that was used for transcriptome sequencing. Sequencing of the TCR libraries was done on an Illumina HiSeq 4000 with 2 x 150 cycles. The authors' pipeline ran thus. Using MiXCR, which included quality filtering and error correction, TCR reads were aligned to human V, D, J and C references and then assembled into CDR3 clonotypes. The tcR package in R was used to analyze clonotype counts and gene usage diversity. Raw mapping reads were checked after the RNA-seq reads had been mapped by STAR aligner version 2.5.3a onto the human GRCh37 genome. To test how sequencing depth affected the clonotypes detected, IR-seq fastq files were randomly downsampled with Seqtk 1.3. TCRdb applied fastp at Q25 and MiXCR to the public reads, then kept only in-frame beta chains. One record per CDR3 amino acid sequence lists the most common genes and DNA. TCRdb's processing, not the study's, gives the V and J calls here. The sample table holds approximately 65,000 distinct CDR3 sequences, of which over 11% were seen once. The ten largest clones represent around 43% of the sample.

Each patient had bone marrow sampled at the time of active disease. Bone marrow mononuclear cells were isolated by Ficoll-Hypaque density gradient centrifugation. Myeloma plasma cells were removed and CD138-negative cells were collected by negative selection after labeling with CD138 magnetic microbeads on a MACS separator. Flow cytometry with CD138 antibodies on an Attune NxT was used to check how pure the isolated cells were. TRIzol reagent was used to extract total RNA, and a NanoDrop spectrophotometer was used to quantify the extracted RNA. Paired RNA-seq and IR-seq were performed on each patient's CD138-negative bone marrow sample. The source is a donor at least 40 years old with multiple myeloma. Input material: a population of CD138-negative cells sorted from bone marrow. The intended sense of this specimen's cell subset or site label: bone marrow mononuclear cells depleted of CD138+ plasma/myeloma cells by negative magnetic selection.

The CDR3 amino acid sequence is: CSVRLGVYEQCF. In nucleotide form, the sequence is TGCAGCGTTCGGTTAGGGGTTTACGAGCAGTGCTTC. The sequence is built from TRBV29-1 and TRBJ2-7; the best D guess is TRBD1, with 5 bases matching. The germline V gene yields SQVTM for CDR1 and ANQGSEA for CDR2. There are 12 amino acids in the CDR3, from cysteine to phenylalanine inclusive. The CDR3 DNA has 36 bases and is translated from base 1.